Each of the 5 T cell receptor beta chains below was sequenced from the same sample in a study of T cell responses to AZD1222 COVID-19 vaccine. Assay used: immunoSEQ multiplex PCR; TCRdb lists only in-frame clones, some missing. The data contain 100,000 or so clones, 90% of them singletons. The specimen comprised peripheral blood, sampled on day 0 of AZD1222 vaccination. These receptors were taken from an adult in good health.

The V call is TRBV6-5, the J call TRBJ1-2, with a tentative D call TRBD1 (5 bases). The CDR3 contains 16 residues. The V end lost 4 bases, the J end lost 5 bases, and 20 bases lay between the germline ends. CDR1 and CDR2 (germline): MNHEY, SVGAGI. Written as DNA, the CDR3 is TGTGCCAGCAGTTTCACCGGGACCCACCCTTCGTATGGCTACACCTTC. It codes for CASSFTGTHPSYGYTF.

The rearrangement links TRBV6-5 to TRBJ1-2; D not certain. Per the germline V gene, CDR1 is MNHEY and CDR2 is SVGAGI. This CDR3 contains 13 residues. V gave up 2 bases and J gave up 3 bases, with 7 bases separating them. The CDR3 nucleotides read TGTGCCAGCAGTTACGCCGGAGACTATGGCTACACCTTC. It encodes CASSYAGDYGYTF.

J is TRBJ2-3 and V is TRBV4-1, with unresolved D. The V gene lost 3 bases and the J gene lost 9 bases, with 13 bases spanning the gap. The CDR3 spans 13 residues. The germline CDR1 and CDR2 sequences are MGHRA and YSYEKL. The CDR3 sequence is CASSQTTGPTQYF. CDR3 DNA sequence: TGCGCCAGCAGCCAGACGACCGGGCCGACGCAGTATTTT.

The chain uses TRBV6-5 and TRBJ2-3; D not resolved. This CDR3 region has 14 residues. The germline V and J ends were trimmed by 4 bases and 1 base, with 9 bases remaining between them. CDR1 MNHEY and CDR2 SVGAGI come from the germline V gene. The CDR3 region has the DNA TGTGCCAGCAGTTCAGGTTGGGGCACAGATACGCAGTATTTT. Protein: CASSSGWGTDTQYF.

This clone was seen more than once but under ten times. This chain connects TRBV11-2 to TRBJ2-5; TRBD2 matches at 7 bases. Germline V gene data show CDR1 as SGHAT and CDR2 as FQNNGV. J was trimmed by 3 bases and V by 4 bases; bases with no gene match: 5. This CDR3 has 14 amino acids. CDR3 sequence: CASSSGLYEETQYF. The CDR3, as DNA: TGTGCCAGCAGCTCGGGACTATACGAAGAGACCCAGTACTTC.